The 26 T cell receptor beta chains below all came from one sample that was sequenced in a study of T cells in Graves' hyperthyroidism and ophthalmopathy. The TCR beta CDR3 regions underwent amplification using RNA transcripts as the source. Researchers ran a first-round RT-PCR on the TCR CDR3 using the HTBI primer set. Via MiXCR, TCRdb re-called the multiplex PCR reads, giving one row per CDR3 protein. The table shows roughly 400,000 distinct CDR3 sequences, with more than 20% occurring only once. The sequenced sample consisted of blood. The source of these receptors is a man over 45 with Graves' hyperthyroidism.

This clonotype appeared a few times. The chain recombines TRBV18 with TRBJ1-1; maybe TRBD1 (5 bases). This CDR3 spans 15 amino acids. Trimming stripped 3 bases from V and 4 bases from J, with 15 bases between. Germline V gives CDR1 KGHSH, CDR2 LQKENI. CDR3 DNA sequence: TGTGCCAGCTCACCGACCGGGGGGGGTTTCACTGAAGCTTTCTTT. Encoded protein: CASSPTGGGFTEAFF.

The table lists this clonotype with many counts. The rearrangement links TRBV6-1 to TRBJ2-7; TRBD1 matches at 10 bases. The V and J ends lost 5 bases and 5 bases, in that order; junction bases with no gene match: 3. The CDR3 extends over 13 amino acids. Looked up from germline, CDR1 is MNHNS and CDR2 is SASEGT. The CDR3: CASSWGQGNEQYF. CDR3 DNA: TGTGCCAGCAGTTGGGGACAGGGGAACGAGCAGTACTTC.

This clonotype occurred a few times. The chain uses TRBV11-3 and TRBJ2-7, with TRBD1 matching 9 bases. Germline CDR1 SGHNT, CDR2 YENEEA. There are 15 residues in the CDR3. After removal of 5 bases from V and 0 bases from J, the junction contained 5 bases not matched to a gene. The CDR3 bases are TGTGCCAGCAGCCCCGGACAGGGGTACTCCTACGAGCAGTACTTC. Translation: CASSPGQGYSYEQYF.

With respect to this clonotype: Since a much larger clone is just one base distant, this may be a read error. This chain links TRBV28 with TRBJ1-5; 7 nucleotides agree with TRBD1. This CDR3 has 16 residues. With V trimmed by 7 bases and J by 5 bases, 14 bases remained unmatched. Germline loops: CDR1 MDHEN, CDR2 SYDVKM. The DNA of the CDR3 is TGTGCCAGCAATTGGAGACAGGGAAGAGGGGATCAGCCCCAGCATTTT. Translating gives CASNWRQGRGDQPQHF.

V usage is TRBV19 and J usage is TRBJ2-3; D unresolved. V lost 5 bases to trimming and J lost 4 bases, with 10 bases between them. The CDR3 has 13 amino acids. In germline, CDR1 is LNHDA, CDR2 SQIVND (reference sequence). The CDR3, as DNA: TGTGCCAGTAGTCAGATACGAGCAGATACGCAGTATTTT. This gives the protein CASSQIRADTQYF.

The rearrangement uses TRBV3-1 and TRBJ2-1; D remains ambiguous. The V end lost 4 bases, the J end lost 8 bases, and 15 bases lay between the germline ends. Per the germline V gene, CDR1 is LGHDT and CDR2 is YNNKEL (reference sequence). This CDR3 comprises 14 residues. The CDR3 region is CASSRSYQNDEQFF. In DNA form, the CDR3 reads TGTGCCAGCAGCCGGTCTTACCAGAACGATGAGCAGTTCTTC.

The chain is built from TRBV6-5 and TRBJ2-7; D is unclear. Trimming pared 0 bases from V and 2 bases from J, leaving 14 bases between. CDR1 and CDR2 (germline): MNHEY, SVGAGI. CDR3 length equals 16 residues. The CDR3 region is CASSYSAGRVAYEQYF. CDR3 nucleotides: TGTGCCAGCAGTTACTCGGCTGGACGGGTCGCCTACGAGCAGTACTTC.

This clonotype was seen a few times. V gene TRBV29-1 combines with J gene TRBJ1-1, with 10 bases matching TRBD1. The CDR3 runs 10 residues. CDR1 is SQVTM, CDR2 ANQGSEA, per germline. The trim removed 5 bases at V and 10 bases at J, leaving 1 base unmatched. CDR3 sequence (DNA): TGCAGCGTTTGGGACAGGGGAGCTTTCTTT. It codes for CSVWDRGAFF.

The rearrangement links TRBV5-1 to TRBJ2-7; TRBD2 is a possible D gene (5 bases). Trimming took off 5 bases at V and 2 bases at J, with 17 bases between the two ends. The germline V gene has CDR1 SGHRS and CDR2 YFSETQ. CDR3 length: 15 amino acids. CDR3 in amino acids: CASSESSADTYEQYF. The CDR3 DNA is TGCGCCAGCAGTGAGTCTTCAGCGGATACCTACGAGCAGTACTTC.

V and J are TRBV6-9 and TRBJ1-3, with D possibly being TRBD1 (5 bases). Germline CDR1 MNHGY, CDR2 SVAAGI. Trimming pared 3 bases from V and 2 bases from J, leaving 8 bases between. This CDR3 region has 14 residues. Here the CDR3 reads CASSYGGAGNTIYF. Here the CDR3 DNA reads TGTGCCAGCAGTTACGGGGGAGCTGGAAACACCATATATTTT.

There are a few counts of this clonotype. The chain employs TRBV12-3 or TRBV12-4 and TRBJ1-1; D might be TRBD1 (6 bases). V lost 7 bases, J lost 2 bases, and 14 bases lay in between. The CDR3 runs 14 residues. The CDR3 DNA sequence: TGTGCCAGCAACCTAAGGGGGGGCAACACTGAAGCTTTCTTT. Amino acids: CASNLRGGNTEAFF.

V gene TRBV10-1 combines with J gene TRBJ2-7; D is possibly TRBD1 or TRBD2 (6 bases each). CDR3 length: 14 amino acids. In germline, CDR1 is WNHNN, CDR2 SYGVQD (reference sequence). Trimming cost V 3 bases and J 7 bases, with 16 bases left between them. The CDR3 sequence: CASSDSGASLEQYF. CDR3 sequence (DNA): TGCGCCAGCAGTGACTCGGGGGCTTCATTGGAGCAGTACTTC.

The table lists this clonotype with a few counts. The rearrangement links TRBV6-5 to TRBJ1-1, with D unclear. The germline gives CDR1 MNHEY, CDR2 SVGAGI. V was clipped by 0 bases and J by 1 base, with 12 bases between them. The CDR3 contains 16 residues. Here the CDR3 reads CASSYSFQQRNTEAFF. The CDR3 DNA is TGTGCCAGCAGTTACTCGTTTCAACAGAGGAACACTGAAGCTTTCTTT.

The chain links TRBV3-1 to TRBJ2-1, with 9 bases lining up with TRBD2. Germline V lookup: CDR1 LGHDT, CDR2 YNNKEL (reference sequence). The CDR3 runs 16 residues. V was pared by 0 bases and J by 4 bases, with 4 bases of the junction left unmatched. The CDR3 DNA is TGTGCCAGCAGCCAAGATCCTAGCGGGAAATACAATGAGCAGTTCTTC. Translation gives CASSQDPSGKYNEQFF.

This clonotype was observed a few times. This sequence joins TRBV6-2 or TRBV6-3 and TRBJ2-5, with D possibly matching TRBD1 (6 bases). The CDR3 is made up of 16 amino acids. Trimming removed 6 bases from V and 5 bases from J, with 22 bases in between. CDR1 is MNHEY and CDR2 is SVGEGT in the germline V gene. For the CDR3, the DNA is TGTGCCAGCAGCTTGGCCCAGGGGTCCCTGGGGGAGACCCAGTACTTC. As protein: CASSLAQGSLGETQYF.

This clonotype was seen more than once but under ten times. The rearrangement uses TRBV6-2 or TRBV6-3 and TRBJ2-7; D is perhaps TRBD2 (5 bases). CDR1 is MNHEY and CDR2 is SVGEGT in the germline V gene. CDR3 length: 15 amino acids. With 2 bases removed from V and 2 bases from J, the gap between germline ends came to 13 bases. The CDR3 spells CASSYHFRGTYEQYF. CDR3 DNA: TGTGCCAGCAGTTACCATTTCCGGGGAACCTACGAGCAGTACTTC.

The CDR3 nucleotides are TGTGCCAGCGGCCCCGGGCCGGGGGAGACCCAGTACTTC. Encoded protein: CASGPGPGETQYF. The rearrangement uses TRBV6-1 and TRBJ2-5; weak D call: TRBD2 (5 bases). Trimming removed 8 bases at V and 5 bases at J, with 15 bases between. CDR1 and CDR2 (germline): MNHNS, SASEGT. This CDR3 region has 13 residues.

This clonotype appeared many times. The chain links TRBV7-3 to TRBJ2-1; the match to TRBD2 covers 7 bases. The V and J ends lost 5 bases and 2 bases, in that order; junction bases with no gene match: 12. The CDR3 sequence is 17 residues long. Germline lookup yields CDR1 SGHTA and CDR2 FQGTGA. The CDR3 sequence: CASSPSLVGGAYNEQFF. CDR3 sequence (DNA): TGTGCCAGCAGCCCGTCCCTTGTGGGAGGGGCCTACAATGAGCAGTTCTTC.

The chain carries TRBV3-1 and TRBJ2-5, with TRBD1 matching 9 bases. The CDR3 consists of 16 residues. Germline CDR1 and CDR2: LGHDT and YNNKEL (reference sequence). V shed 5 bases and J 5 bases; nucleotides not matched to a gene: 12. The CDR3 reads CASSDRVRTGEETQYF. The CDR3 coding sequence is TGTGCCAGCAGCGATAGAGTTAGGACAGGGGAGGAGACCCAGTACTTC.

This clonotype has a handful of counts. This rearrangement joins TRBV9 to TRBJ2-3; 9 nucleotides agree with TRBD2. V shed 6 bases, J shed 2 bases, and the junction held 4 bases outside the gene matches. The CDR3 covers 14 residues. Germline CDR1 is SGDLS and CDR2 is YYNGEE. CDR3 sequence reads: CASTRLADTDTQYF. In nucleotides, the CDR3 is TGTGCCAGCACCCGACTAGCGGACACAGATACGCAGTATTTT.

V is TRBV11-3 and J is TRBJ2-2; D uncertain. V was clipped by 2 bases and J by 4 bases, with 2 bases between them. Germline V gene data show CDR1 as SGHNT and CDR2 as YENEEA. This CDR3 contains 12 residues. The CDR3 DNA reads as TGTGCCAGCAGCTTATTCACCGGGGAGCTGTTTTTT. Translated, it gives CASSLFTGELFF.

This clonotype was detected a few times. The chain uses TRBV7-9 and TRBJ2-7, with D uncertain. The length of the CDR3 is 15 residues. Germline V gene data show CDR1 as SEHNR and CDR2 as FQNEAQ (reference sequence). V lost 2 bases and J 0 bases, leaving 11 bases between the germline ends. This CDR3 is CASSLSTGYSYEQYF. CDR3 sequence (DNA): TGTGCCAGCAGCTTATCTACCGGGTACTCCTACGAGCAGTACTTC.

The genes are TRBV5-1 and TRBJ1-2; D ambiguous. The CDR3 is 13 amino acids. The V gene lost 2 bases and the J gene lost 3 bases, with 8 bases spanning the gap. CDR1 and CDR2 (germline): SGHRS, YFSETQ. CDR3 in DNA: TGCGCCAGCAGCTTCCTTCCGGACTATGGCTACACCTTC. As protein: CASSFLPDYGYTF.

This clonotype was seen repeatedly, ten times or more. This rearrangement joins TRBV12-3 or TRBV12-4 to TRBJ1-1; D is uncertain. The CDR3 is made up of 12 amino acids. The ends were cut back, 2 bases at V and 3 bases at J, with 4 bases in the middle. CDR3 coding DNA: TGTGCCAGCAGTTTACGAGACACTGAAGCTTTCTTT. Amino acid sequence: CASSLRDTEAFF.

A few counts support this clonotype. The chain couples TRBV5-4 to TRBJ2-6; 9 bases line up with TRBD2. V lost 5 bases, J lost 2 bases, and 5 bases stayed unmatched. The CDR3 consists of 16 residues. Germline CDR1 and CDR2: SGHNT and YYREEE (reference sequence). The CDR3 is CASRREGRAGANVLTF. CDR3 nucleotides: TGTGCCAGCAGGCGGGAGGGCCGGGCTGGGGCCAACGTCCTGACTTTC.

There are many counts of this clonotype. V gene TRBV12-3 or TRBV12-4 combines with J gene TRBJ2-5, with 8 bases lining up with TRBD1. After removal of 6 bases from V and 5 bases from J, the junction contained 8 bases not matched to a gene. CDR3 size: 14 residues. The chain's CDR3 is CASSSRTGFETQYF. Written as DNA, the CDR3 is TGTGCCAGCAGCTCGCGGACAGGGTTTGAGACCCAGTACTTC.